This T cell receptor (beta chain) was recorded in a study of cytomegalovirus exposure and HLA in healthy donors. Study findings and constraints: The classifier reportedly diagnosed cytomegalovirus status with high specificity and sensitivity. As confirmed in vitro, a few CMV-associated chains were specific for CMV antigens.

Points on this clone: The antigen is undetermined. Relative to the germline gene, one junction end is altered; a read error may explain this.

The data were produced by immunoSEQ multiplex PCR, yet TCRdb's version contains in-frame clones alone and is incomplete. The data hold 280,000 or so clones, with approximately 88% observed a single time. CDR3 size: 15 residues. Germline V gives CDR1 SGHTA, CDR2 FQGNSA. This chain connects TRBV7-2 to TRBJ1-5; 9 bases line up with TRBD1. The sequence derives from a woman younger than 35 in good health and CMV-seronegative. Sequencing was done on a sample of PBMCs. The CDR3 DNA reads TGTGCCAGCAGCTTGGACAGGGGACGCAAACAGCCCCAGCATTTT. Translation: CASSLDRGRKQPQHF.